This is a list of T cell receptor beta chains from one sample in a study of prognosis after radiotherapy for stage I lung cancer. Each CDR3 protein gets one entry after TCRdb re-called the multiplex PCR reads with MiXCR. The sample lists approximately 41,000 distinct CDR3 sequences, around a quarter occurring once. Sample: PBMCs, taken before or after stereotactic body radiation therapy (not recorded which). These receptor sequences come from a donor over 45 with non-small cell lung cancer. CDR3s include the opening cysteine and the closing phenylalanine or tryptophan. A D gene is named only where the DNA matches it firmly. Clone size is given for some rows only: seen once, a few or many times, or a class if the clone is expanded.

V gene	J gene	D gene	clone size	CDR3 protein	CDR3 DNA
TRBV5-6	TRBJ2-3	NA	NA	CASSKTDTQYF	TGTGCCAGCAGCAAAACAGATACGCAGTATTTT
TRBV20-1	TRBJ1-2	NA	NA	CSASRRWDSGYTF	TGCAGTGCTTCCAGACGTTGGGATAGCGGCTACACCTTC
TRBV7-3	TRBJ2-5	NA	few	CASSLTMFETQYF	TGTGCCAGCAGCTTAACGATGTTTGAGACCCAGTACTTC
TRBV19	TRBJ2-7	TRBD1	many	CASSTGQASHEQYF	TGTGCCAGTAGCACGGGACAGGCCTCCCACGAGCAGTACTTC
TRBV18	TRBJ2-7	TRBD1	many	CASSPGQVTYEQYF	TGTGCCAGCTCACCGGGACAGGTTACCTACGAGCAGTACTTC
TRBV5-6	TRBJ1-1	NA	many	CASSAGGGRTEAFF	TGTGCCAGCAGCGCCGGTGGGGGGCGCACTGAAGCTTTCTTT
TRBV6-5	TRBJ2-3	TRBD2	many	CASSYSSGSTDTQYF	TGTGCCAGCAGTTACTCTAGCGGGAGCACAGATACGCAGTATTTT
TRBV7-9	TRBJ2-2	NA	many	CASSLRGRNTGELFF	TGTGCCAGCAGCTTACGCGGCAGAAACACCGGGGAGCTGTTTTTT
TRBV5-6	TRBJ1-5	NA	many	CASSLTDGPQHF	TGTGCCAGCAGCTTAACGGATGGGCCCCAGCATTTT
TRBV20-1	TRBJ2-3	TRBD2	NA	CSANRLAGGADTQYF	TGCAGTGCTAACCGGCTAGCGGGAGGGGCAGATACGCAGTATTTT
TRBV2	TRBJ1-2	NA	many	CASSENGFLRDGYTF	TGTGCCAGCAGTGAAAACGGGTTCCTCAGGGATGGCTACACCTTC
TRBV6-5	TRBJ1-4	NA	few	CASSFRQNEKLFF	TGTGCCAGCAGTTTTCGACAGAATGAAAAACTGTTTTTT
TRBV20-1	TRBJ2-3	TRBD2	many	CSATGLAGVSTDTQYF	TGCAGTGCCACGGGACTAGCGGGGGTTAGCACAGATACGCAGTATTTT
TRBV29-1	TRBJ2-1	TRBD1	many	CSARDRGSYNEQFF	TGCAGCGCCAGGGACAGGGGGTCCTACAATGAGCAGTTCTTC
TRBV7-2	TRBJ2-3	NA	many	CASSSNRGDTQYF	TGTGCCAGCAGCTCCAACCGGGGAGATACGCAGTATTTT
TRBV28	TRBJ1-6	TRBD1	many	CASSSNGQGNNSPLHF	TGTGCCAGCAGTAGCAACGGACAGGGAAATAATTCACCCCTCCACTTT
TRBV5-4	TRBJ1-4	NA	NA	CASSRQCSNEKLFF	TGTGCCAGCAGCAGACAGTGTTCTAATGAAAAACTGTTTTTT
TRBV20-1	TRBJ2-3	NA	many	CSAREPPLYPTQYF	TGCAGTGCTAGAGAACCCCCGCTTTATCCTACGCAGTATTTT
TRBV5-1	TRBJ2-7	NA	many	CASSLGGSPGLYEQYF	TGCGCCAGCAGCTTGGGGGGCTCCCCGGGACTCTACGAGCAGTACTTC
TRBV19	TRBJ1-3	NA	many	CASRPVSGNTIYF	TGTGCCAGCAGACCGGTCTCTGGAAACACCATATATTTT
TRBV7-3	TRBJ2-6	NA	NA	CASSSTGLAGANVLTF	TGTGCCAGCAGCAGTACAGGGTTGGCTGGGGCCAACGTCCTCACTTTC
TRBV7-9	TRBJ2-1	NA	many	CITAGIMGDEQFF	TGTATCACAGCGGGTATTATGGGCGATGAGCAGTTCTTC
TRBV9	TRBJ2-3	TRBD2	NA	CASSVATGLAGAQGDTQYF	TGTGCCAGCAGCGTAGCTACAGGGCTAGCGGGGGCTCAGGGCGATACGCAGTATTTT